The rows below give T cell receptor beta chains drawn from one sample of a study of shared clonotypes between healthy human individuals. Libraries were prepared by immunoSEQ multiplex PCR; TCRdb keeps only in-frame clonotypes and omits some of them. The sample records more than 2 million clones, 85% to 95% being singletons. The sample taken for sequencing was naive CD4+ T cells sorted from blood. The receptors shown here come from a man aged 18 to 30 in good health. Both conserved end residues are part of each CDR3. Fields, in order: J gene, D gene, clone size, V gene, CDR3 length, CDR3 protein, CDR3 DNA. A D gene is named only where the DNA matches it firmly. Only some rows state a clone size, as once, few, many or a class for expanded clones.

j_gene: TRBJ1-5; d_gene: NA; abundance: NA; v_gene: TRBV10-2; len: 16; CDR3aa: CASSEGQGISNQPQHF; CDR3nt: TGCGCCAGCAGTGAAGGTCAGGGGATTAGCAATCAGCCCCAGCATTTT
j_gene: TRBJ1-1; d_gene: NA; abundance: NA; v_gene: TRBV28; len: 12; CDR3aa: CASSSPGREAFF; CDR3nt: TGTGCCAGCAGTTCCCCAGGGAGGGAAGCTTTCTTT
j_gene: TRBJ1-6; d_gene: TRBD1; abundance: NA; v_gene: TRBV6-6; len: 15; CDR3aa: CASTYPGQNNSPLHF; CDR3nt: TGTGCCAGCACCTACCCGGGACAGAATAATTCACCCCTCCACTTT
j_gene: TRBJ2-1; d_gene: TRBD2; abundance: NA; v_gene: TRBV12-5; len: 18; CDR3aa: CASGLNLAGGPSYNEQFF; CDR3nt: TGTGCTAGTGGTTTGAACCTAGCGGGGGGACCCTCCTACAATGAGCAGTTCTTC
j_gene: TRBJ2-1; d_gene: NA; abundance: NA; v_gene: TRBV7-2; len: 13; CDR3aa: CASSTDGLPKQFF; CDR3nt: TGTGCCAGCAGCACTGACGGCCTCCCAAAGCAGTTCTTC
j_gene: TRBJ1-2; d_gene: NA; abundance: NA; v_gene: TRBV29-1; len: 12; CDR3aa: CSVDEAGGGYTF; CDR3nt: TGCAGCGTTGATGAGGCGGGGGGTGGCTACACCTTC
j_gene: TRBJ2-6; d_gene: NA; abundance: NA; v_gene: TRBV15; len: 15; CDR3aa: CATSRDDLGANVLTF; CDR3nt: TGTGCCACCAGCAGAGACGATCTTGGGGCCAACGTCCTGACTTTC
j_gene: TRBJ2-5; d_gene: NA; abundance: once; v_gene: TRBV18; len: 15; CDR3aa: CASSQLPAFQETQYF; CDR3nt: TGTGCCAGCTCCCAGCTCCCAGCGTTTCAAGAGACCCAGTACTTC
j_gene: TRBJ2-7; d_gene: TRBD1; abundance: NA; v_gene: TRBV5-6; len: 14; CDR3aa: CASGPLGQPYEQYF; CDR3nt: TGTGCCAGCGGCCCATTGGGACAGCCCTACGAGCAGTACTTC
j_gene: TRBJ2-2; d_gene: NA; abundance: NA; v_gene: TRBV19; len: 13; CDR3aa: CASRLGPTGELFF; CDR3nt: TGTGCCAGTAGACTCGGACCTACCGGGGAGCTGTTTTTT
j_gene: TRBJ2-7; d_gene: NA; abundance: NA; v_gene: TRBV4-2; len: 14; CDR3aa: CASSPEWAGHEQYF; CDR3nt: TGTGCCAGCAGCCCGGAGTGGGCGGGCCACGAGCAGTACTTC
j_gene: TRBJ1-1; d_gene: NA; abundance: NA; v_gene: TRBV2; len: 11; CDR3aa: CASRTNTEAFF; CDR3nt: TGTGCCTCTCGCACGAACACTGAAGCTTTCTTT
j_gene: TRBJ2-7; d_gene: NA; abundance: NA; v_gene: TRBV4-1; len: 15; CDR3aa: CASSQHLQGTYEQYF; CDR3nt: TGCGCCAGCAGCCAACACTTACAGGGTACCTACGAGCAGTACTTC
j_gene: TRBJ2-3; d_gene: NA; abundance: NA; v_gene: TRBV15; len: 14; CDR3aa: CATSRDRVADTQYF; CDR3nt: TGTGCCACCAGCAGAGATCGGGTGGCAGATACGCAGTATTTT
j_gene: TRBJ2-1; d_gene: NA; abundance: NA; v_gene: TRBV2; len: 12; CDR3aa: CASSSGLGEQFF; CDR3nt: TGTGCCAGCAGCTCCGGACTGGGGGAGCAGTTCTTC
j_gene: TRBJ2-7; d_gene: TRBD2; abundance: NA; v_gene: TRBV4-1; len: 15; CDR3aa: CASSGLAGGSYEQYF; CDR3nt: TGCGCCAGCAGCGGACTAGCGGGGGGCTCCTACGAGCAGTACTTC
j_gene: TRBJ1-6; d_gene: NA; abundance: NA; v_gene: TRBV6-5; len: 15; CDR3aa: CASSYAGLLNSPLHF; CDR3nt: TGTGCCAGCAGTTACGCAGGTCTTCTTAATTCACCCCTCCACTTT
j_gene: TRBJ1-5; d_gene: NA; abundance: NA; v_gene: TRBV9; len: 15; CDR3aa: CASSVDGYSNQPQHF; CDR3nt: TGTGCCAGCAGCGTAGACGGTTATAGCAATCAGCCCCAGCATTTT